What follows are 27 T cell receptor beta chains derived from one specimen sequenced in a study of cytomegalovirus exposure and HLA in healthy donors. The assay was immunoSEQ multiplex PCR, and TCRdb's table has in-frame clones only and misses some. The profile shows over 200,000 clones, about 90% of them singletons. The source material was PBMCs. The receptor set was obtained from a woman aged 30 to 39 in good health and CMV-seronegative.

The chain links TRBV9 to TRBJ2-7; weak D call: TRBD1 (6 bases). Looked up from germline, CDR1 is SGDLS and CDR2 is YYNGEE. The germline V and J ends were trimmed by 0 bases and 3 bases, with 13 bases remaining between them. The CDR3 contains 15 residues. This CDR3 reads CASSVGTGNNYEQYF. The CDR3 DNA reads TGTGCCAGCAGCGTAGGAACAGGGAATAACTACGAGCAGTACTTC.

This chain joins TRBV7-9 and TRBJ2-1, with 10 bases aligning to TRBD2. Trimming cost V 1 base and J 0 bases; bases outside gene matches: 0. Looked up from germline, CDR1 is SEHNR and CDR2 is FQNEAQ (reference sequence). This CDR3 comprises 16 residues. For the CDR3, the DNA is TGTGCCAGCAGCTTAGGGACTAGCGGCTCCTACAATGAGCAGTTCTTC. Translation: CASSLGTSGSYNEQFF.

The gene calls are TRBV15 and TRBJ2-7, with TRBD2 matching over 11 bases. The CDR3 runs 15 residues. Germline CDR1 LNHNV, CDR2 YYDKDF (reference sequence). The V segment lost 4 bases and the J segment 2 bases; nucleotides outside the gene matches: 4. The CDR3 is CATSIQLAGAYEQYF. The CDR3 DNA follows: TGTGCCACCAGCATTCAACTAGCGGGAGCCTACGAGCAGTACTTC.

This sequence joins TRBV5-1 and TRBJ2-1; 7 bases align to TRBD1. The CDR3 extends over 15 amino acids. Germline assignment: CDR1 SGHRS and CDR2 YFSETQ. V lost 4 bases to trimming and J lost 2 bases; unmatched junction nucleotides: 6. The CDR3 DNA sequence: TGCGCCAGCAGCACCTCCGGGACAGCCTACAATGAGCAGTTCTTC. The encoded protein is CASSTSGTAYNEQFF.

The gene calls are TRBV27 and TRBJ2-1, with TRBD2 identical over 7 bases. Trimming took 4 bases from V and 5 from J; bases not matched to a gene: 8. The CDR3 is made up of 15 amino acids. Germline V gene data show CDR1 as MNHEY and CDR2 as SMNVEV (reference sequence). CDR3 DNA sequence: TGTGCCAGCAGTTCTCGCGGGAGCACTAACAATGAGCAGTTCTTC. Its translation: CASSSRGSTNNEQFF.

The chain combines TRBV5-6 with TRBJ2-7, with D tentatively TRBD1 (5 bases). The CDR3 loop spans 14 amino acids. Trimming removed 2 bases from V and 0 bases from J, with 9 bases in between. CDR1 is SGHDT and CDR2 is YYEEEE in the germline V gene. The CDR3 is CASSFGRVSYEQYF. The CDR3 coding sequence is TGTGCCAGCAGCTTTGGCAGGGTCTCCTACGAGCAGTACTTC.

The chain uses TRBV5-6 and TRBJ2-7; tentatively, D is TRBD1 (5 bases). Trimming took 4 bases from V and 3 from J, leaving 8 bases between them. In germline, CDR1 is SGHDT, CDR2 YYEEEE. The CDR3 totals 12 residues. CDR3 nucleotides: TGTGCCAGCAGCGCCGACAGCTACGAGCAGTACTTC. Protein: CASSADSYEQYF.

The genes are TRBV4-3 and TRBJ2-3; the D is unclear. The CDR3 runs to 15 residues. Trimming shortened V by 0 bases and J by 4 bases, and 11 bases separated the two germline ends. Germline V gene lookup returns CDR1 LGHNA and CDR2 YSLEER. The CDR3 DNA reads TGCGCCAGCAGCCAAGAGATAACAGTCCCAGATACGCAGTATTTT. This translates into CASSQEITVPDTQYF.

This rearrangement joins TRBV28 to TRBJ1-2; a possible D gene is TRBD1 (5 bases). Germline V CDR1 and CDR2: MDHEN, SYDVKM. V dropped 2 bases and J dropped 7 bases, with 11 bases sitting between them. The CDR3 extends over 13 amino acids. The chain's CDR3 is CASSLSGRGGYTF. In nucleotides, the CDR3 is TGTGCCAGCAGTTTAAGCGGGAGGGGTGGCTACACCTTC.

The chain recombines TRBV7-2 with TRBJ1-1; no firm D call. The CDR3 sequence is 16 residues long. Trimming removed 7 bases from V and 1 base from J, with 19 bases in between. In germline, CDR1 is SGHTA, CDR2 FQGNSA. CDR3 amino acids: CASTLDYQHRNTEAFF. The CDR3 DNA reads as TGTGCCAGCACTCTGGATTACCAACATCGGAACACTGAAGCTTTCTTT.

CDR3 region: CASSERRSGYQPQHF. CDR3 nucleotides: TGTGCCAGCAGTGAAAGACGAAGCGGGTATCAGCCCCAGCATTTT. The V call is TRBV6-1, the J call TRBJ1-5; D is ambiguous. This CDR3 comprises 15 residues. In germline, CDR1 is MNHNS, CDR2 SASEGT. The V gene lost 2 bases and the J gene lost 5 bases, with 13 bases spanning the gap.

V is TRBV9 and J is TRBJ2-5; 7 bases are shared with TRBD2. Germline loops: CDR1 SGDLS, CDR2 YYNGEE. This CDR3 has 14 residues. Germline trimming cut 1 base from V and 7 bases from J; bases unmatched to any gene: 7. The CDR3 region has the DNA TGTGCCAGCAGCGTAAGCGGGGAGATGGGGACCCAGTACTTC. The encoded protein is CASSVSGEMGTQYF.

The V and J genes are TRBV10-2 and TRBJ1-1, with D uncertain. The CDR3 has 14 amino acids. CDR1 is WSHSY, CDR2 SAAADI, per germline. V lost 7 bases, J lost 4 bases, and 16 bases lay in between. DNA of the CDR3: TGCGCCAGCAAGAGTCTGGGGTCGGGCACTGAAGCTTTCTTT. It specifies CASKSLGSGTEAFF.

The V call is TRBV2, the J call TRBJ2-7; 8 bases fit TRBD1. V gave up 5 bases and J gave up 3 bases; unmatched junction bases: 9. This CDR3 spans 15 amino acids. CDR1 is SNHLY, CDR2 FYNNEI, per germline. The DNA for the CDR3 is TGTGCCAGCAGTAAACAGGGGGTAGGCCTCTACGAGCAGTACTTC. Protein product: CASSKQGVGLYEQYF.

The V and J genes are TRBV5-8 and TRBJ2-2; no definite D call. V was trimmed by 0 bases and J by 6 bases, leaving 6 bases between them. CDR3 length equals 13 residues. Germline lookup yields CDR1 SGHTS and CDR2 YDEGEE. CDR3 DNA: TGTGCCAGCAGCTTGGAACGTCCCGGGGAGCTGTTTTTT. It translates to CASSLERPGELFF.

J is TRBJ2-1 and V is TRBV19; 7 bases are shared with TRBD1. From germline, CDR1 is LNHDA and CDR2 SQIVND (reference sequence). J was trimmed by 2 bases and V by 9 bases; bases with no gene match: 4. The CDR3 extends over 13 amino acids. CDR3 sequence (DNA): TGTGCCAGCGGGGACAGCACCTACAATGAGCAGTTCTTC. It yields the protein CASGDSTYNEQFF. The full variable domain, completed using reference TRBV19 and TRBJ2-1, is DGGITQSPKYLFRKEGQNVTLSCEQNLNHDAMYWYRQDPGQGLRLIYYSQIVNDFQKGDIAEGYSVSREKKESFPLTVTSAQKNPTAFYLCASGDSTYNEQFFGPGTRLTVL.

The chain couples TRBV28 to TRBJ2-1, with TRBD2 as a possible D gene (6 bases). The germline V gene has CDR1 MDHEN and CDR2 SYDVKM. The CDR3 sequence is 14 residues long. V was clipped by 3 bases and J by 5 bases, with 11 bases between them. The CDR3 DNA is TGTGCCAGCAGTTTGATTGGGACTGACAATGAGCAGTTCTTC. It specifies CASSLIGTDNEQFF.

The V gene is TRBV27, the J gene TRBJ2-6, with 12 bases matching TRBD2. The V gene end was trimmed by 10 bases and the J gene end by 0 bases; junction bases not matched to a gene: 4. The CDR3 is 16 amino acids. Per the germline V gene, CDR1 is MNHEY and CDR2 is SMNVEV (reference sequence). The DNA of the CDR3 is TGTGCCACTCGACTAGCGGGAGTCTCTGGGGCCAACGTCCTGACTTTC. It is translated as CATRLAGVSGANVLTF.

This chain links TRBV29-1 with TRBJ2-1; possibly TRBD2 for D (6 bases). Per germline, CDR1 SQVTM and CDR2 ANQGSEA. The V end was cut by 8 bases, the J end by 2 bases, with 16 bases between. The CDR3 is 14 amino acids. In DNA, the CDR3 is TGCAGCCCCGACTGTAGCGGAACCTACAATGAGCAGTTCTTC. Translation gives CSPDCSGTYNEQFF.

As concerns this clone: The junction departs from the called germline gene at one end, perhaps through a read error. The CDR3 loop reads CASSPDFSGRGAENIQYF. The CDR3, as DNA: TGTGCCAGCAGTCCTGATTTTAGCGGGAGGGGAGCCGAAAACATTCAGTACTTC. The rearrangement joins TRBV2 to TRBJ2-4; 11 nucleotides align to TRBD2. Germline-derived CDR1 and CDR2 are SNHLY and FYNNEI. The CDR3 runs 18 residues.

This clone has a single count. The chain combines TRBV7-3 with TRBJ1-1; D uncertain. The CDR3 is 15 residues long. Germline CDR1 is SGHTA and CDR2 is FQGTGA. Deletions cut 0 bases from V and 4 bases from J, with 12 bases between. The CDR3 region has the DNA TGTGCCAGCAGCTTAACGGGGTACCCCTCCACTGAAGCTTTCTTT. It codes for CASSLTGYPSTEAFF.

This clone appeared a few times. The chain employs TRBV28 and TRBJ2-3, with unresolved D. The CDR3 has 13 residues. The germline V and J ends were trimmed by 2 bases and 4 bases, with 7 bases remaining between them. Germline V gives CDR1 MDHEN, CDR2 SYDVKM. CDR3 in amino acids: CASSLAEPDTQYF. CDR3 bases: TGTGCCAGCAGTTTAGCGGAGCCAGATACGCAGTATTTT. The full variable domain, its missing parts supplied by reference TRBV28 and TRBJ2-3, is DVKVTQSSRYLVKRTGEKVFLECVQDMDHENMFWYRQDPGLGLRLIYFSYDVKMKEKGDIPEGYSVSREKKERFSLILESASTNQTSMYLCASSLAEPDTQYFGPGTRLTVL.

The rearrangement uses TRBV30 and TRBJ2-5, with a weak D call TRBD1 (6 bases). Germline CDR1 GTSNPN, CDR2 SVGIG (reference sequence). Trimming removed 0 bases from V and 5 bases from J, with 13 bases in between. The CDR3 runs to 14 residues. The CDR3 bases are TGTGCCTGGAGTGTATTGGGGGCGAGGGAGACCCAGTACTTC. It yields the protein CAWSVLGARETQYF.

The DNA of the CDR3 is TGTGCCAGCAGCTCCCGACAGAATTGGGTCTACGAGCAGTACTTC. Its translation: CASSSRQNWVYEQYF. The chain couples TRBV2 to TRBJ2-7; D possibly corresponds to TRBD1 (5 bases). CDR1 SNHLY and CDR2 FYNNEI come from the germline V gene. This CDR3 spans 15 amino acids. V was pared by 6 bases and J by 3 bases, with 18 bases between.

The chain combines TRBV28 with TRBJ2-7; D ambiguous. Germline V CDR1 and CDR2: MDHEN, SYDVKM. This CDR3 comprises 14 residues. V lost 4 bases and J 4 bases, leaving 14 bases between the germline ends. The CDR3 coding sequence is TGTGCCAGCAGTTCCTATGGCTCTAGGTACGAGCAGTACTTC. Its translation: CASSSYGSRYEQYF.

This sequence joins TRBV28 and TRBJ1-5; maybe TRBD1 (5 bases). CDR1 is MDHEN, CDR2 SYDVKM, per germline. This CDR3 is built from 12 residues. Trimming pared 11 bases from V and 2 bases from J, leaving 10 bases between. Here the CDR3 reads CAGQGGNQPQHF. In DNA form, the CDR3 reads TGTGCCGGTCAGGGCGGCAATCAGCCCCAGCATTTT.

This clone was seen only once. The chain combines TRBV11-3 with TRBJ2-4; the D is unclear. Trimming took off 0 bases at V and 4 bases at J, with 4 bases between the two ends. The V gene's germline CDR1 is SGHNT and CDR2 YENEEA. The CDR3 sequence is 13 residues long. CDR3 DNA: TGTGCCAGCAGCTTAGATCAGAAAAACATTCAGTACTTC. Its protein is CASSLDQKNIQYF.